Here is one T cell receptor (beta chain) with its context. Using immunoSEQ multiplex PCR, the repertoire was profiled, and TCRdb retains in-frame clones only, with some absent. The data hold some 120,000 clones, with more than 85% observed a single time. The sample belongs to a study of control samples from healthy donors and cancer patients. Deletions cut 4 bases from V and 7 bases from J, with 16 bases between. The germline CDR1 and CDR2 sequences are LNHDA and SQIVND (reference sequence). The CDR3 totals 14 residues. The sequenced sample consisted of blood. The sequence derives from a man aged 18 to 29 in good health. The chain is built from TRBV19 and TRBJ1-2; unclear D gene. CDR3 sequence reads: CASSTHLGWGGYTF. The CDR3 nucleotides are TGTGCCAGTAGTACCCATTTGGGGTGGGGTGGCTACACCTTC.